This T cell receptor (beta chain) was observed in a study of cytomegalovirus exposure and HLA in healthy donors. Study-wide findings and caveats: Certain indistinguishable V segments, among them TRBV6-2 and TRBV6-3, were excluded.

This clone appeared a few times. Its cognate antigen is unknown. Vbeta (60) and Jbeta (13) primers were used in the PCR. Clones were read by immunoSEQ multiplex PCR, and TCRdb kept only the in-frame ones, dropping some. The table shows some 180,000 clones, with roughly an eighth occurring only once. The CDR3 sequence is 14 residues long. V lost 1 base and J lost 5; bases outside the gene matches: 4. Germline CDR1 and CDR2: MGHRA and YSYEKL. Sequencing used PBMCs. The chain links TRBV4-1 to TRBJ1-1; 7 bases match TRBD1. This TCR came from a man aged 45-65 years in good health and CMV-seropositive. The CDR3 bases are TGCGCCAGCAGCCAAGCACAGGGGAGGACTGAAGCTTTCTTT. Translating gives CASSQAQGRTEAFF.